The 30 T cell receptor beta chains given below trace back to one sample, sequenced in a study of blood T cells in healthy people across ages. A second about 7 to 12 cycle PCR used barcoded and J-beta primers. TCRdb processed the 5' RACE reads anew with MiXCR; each CDR3 protein has one entry. The sample shows approximately 1,000,000 distinct CDR3 sequences, 35% to 55% of them seen only once. The sample was blood. These receptors all come from a woman aged 55-70 years in good health.

The table lists this clonotype with many counts. The V gene is TRBV24-1, the J gene TRBJ2-3; 8 nucleotides match TRBD2. The germline V gene has CDR1 KGHDR and CDR2 SFDVKD. The CDR3 sequence is 15 residues long. J was trimmed by 4 bases and V by 4 bases; bases with no gene match: 6. The CDR3 protein is CATSDPGLGADTQYF. In DNA, the CDR3 is TGTGCCACCAGTGACCCGGGACTAGGCGCAGATACGCAGTATTTT.

DNA of the CDR3: TGTGCCAGCAGTCGGGGCACGAATTCACCCCTCCACTTT. It encodes CASSRGTNSPLHF. The chain has TRBV6-2 or TRBV6-3 and TRBJ1-6; possible D gene TRBD1, 5 bases. Germline values: CDR1 MNHEY, CDR2 SVGEGT. This CDR3 comprises 13 residues. V was pared by 5 bases and J by 7 bases, with 9 bases between.

About this clonotype itself: A read error may account for a junction end that differs from germline. The rearrangement joins TRBV20-1 to TRBJ1-2; D gene ambiguous. Germline V gene lookup returns CDR1 DFQATT and CDR2 SNEGSKA (reference sequence). This CDR3 contains 13 residues. CDR3 loop: CRARVGNVYGYTF. The CDR3, as DNA: TGCAGGGCTAGAGTAGGGAACGTCTATGGCTACACCTTC.

The gene calls are TRBV7-3 and TRBJ2-2; 8 bases line up with TRBD1. Germline-derived CDR1 and CDR2 are SGHTA and FQGTGA. J lost 5 bases, V lost 5 bases, and 4 bases had no gene match. This CDR3 has 14 amino acids. The CDR3: CASSPTGVTGELFF. The CDR3 DNA is TGTGCCAGCAGCCCGACAGGGGTGACCGGGGAGCTGTTTTTT.

Worth noting for this clonotype: Because the CDR3's place on the DNA is in doubt, the DNA is left out and the CDR3 is given as listed by TCRdb. The chain employs TRBV6-5 and TRBJ2-7; the table's D call, TRBD2, has no DNA check behind it. The CDR3 length equals 15 residues, ends included. Germline CDR1 is MNHEY and CDR2 is SVGAGI. This CDR3 reads CASSSSDGPYYEQYF.

The CDR3 DNA follows: TGTGCCAGCAGCGTAGAGGGTACTACTCGGTGGAATGAGCAGTTCTTC. Encoded protein: CASSVEGTTRWNEQFF. The gene calls are TRBV9 and TRBJ2-1; D gene unclear. The V gene's germline CDR1 is SGDLS and CDR2 YYNGEE. Trimming left V 0 bases short and J 7 bases short, with 17 bases between. This CDR3 contains 16 residues.

This clonotype occurred a few times. This chain uses TRBV27 with TRBJ1-4, with D unclear. Between the trimmed V and J ends, which lost 5 bases and 0 bases, there was a span of 13 bases. The CDR3 has 16 amino acids. The germline CDR1 and CDR2 sequences are MNHEY and SMNVEV (reference sequence). CDR3 nucleotides: TGTGCCAGCAGTCCACAACCCAGAGCAACTAATGAAAAACTGTTTTTT. This sequence encodes CASSPQPRATNEKLFF.

The rearrangement joins TRBV25-1 to TRBJ2-7; TRBD1 is a possible D gene (6 bases). The V gene lost 4 bases and the J gene lost 4 bases, with 8 bases spanning the gap. Germline V CDR1 and CDR2: MGHDK, SYGVNS. The CDR3 covers 12 residues. The CDR3 sequence: CASSGGQYEQYF. CDR3 DNA: TGTGCCAGCAGTGGCGGACAGTACGAGCAGTACTTC.

The V gene is TRBV3-1, the J gene TRBJ2-3, with unresolved D. Trimming pared 10 bases from V and 4 bases from J, leaving 12 bases between. Per germline, CDR1 LGHDT and CDR2 YNNKEL (reference sequence). CDR3 size: 12 residues. The CDR3 loop reads CATARKADTQYF. CDR3 DNA sequence: TGTGCCACTGCAAGAAAGGCAGATACGCAGTATTTT.

This clonotype turned up a few times. This sequence joins TRBV5-1 and TRBJ1-1; D perhaps matches TRBD1 (5 bases). CDR1 is SGHRS and CDR2 is YFSETQ in the germline V gene. CDR3 size: 16 residues. V lost 4 bases to trimming and J lost 1 base, with 17 bases between them. CDR3 sequence (DNA): TGCGCCAGCAGCCCAGCTTTGCGGGGGGAGAACACTGAAGCTTTCTTT. Protein product: CASSPALRGENTEAFF. Based on the CDR3 plus reference TRBV5-1 and TRBJ1-1, the full variable domain is KAGVTQTPRYLIKTRGQQVTLSCSPISGHRSVSWYQQTPGQGLQFLFEYFSETQRNKGNFPGRFSGRQFSNSRSEMNVSTLELGDSALYLCASSPALRGENTEAFFGQGTRLTVV.

V gene TRBV21-1 combines with J gene TRBJ2-3. TRBV21-1 is marked as a pseudogene. The CDR3 totals 16 residues. The CDR3 DNA sequence: TGTGCCAGCAGCTCAAAGATGTCAGCTAGCACAGATACGCAGTATTTT. Its protein product is CASSSKMSASTDTQYF.

This clonotype was detected only a few times. This chain joins TRBV6-6 and TRBJ1-2; D remains unclear. From germline, CDR1 is MNHNY and CDR2 SVGAGI (reference sequence). The CDR3 loop spans 13 amino acids. The V end lost 2 bases, the J end lost 6 bases, and 10 bases lay between the germline ends. The CDR3 bases are TGTGCCAGCAGTTACACAGCCGGGAATGGCTACACCTTC. Protein sequence: CASSYTAGNGYTF.

The chain is built from TRBV5-1 and TRBJ2-5; 10 bases match TRBD1. Trimming cost V 0 bases and J 3 bases; bases outside gene matches: 2. Germline-derived CDR1 and CDR2 are SGHRS and YFSETQ. The CDR3 is 15 residues long. DNA of the CDR3: TGCGCCAGCAGCTTGGTTGGGACAGGGGAAGAGACCCAGTACTTC. Its protein product is CASSLVGTGEETQYF. Using reference TRBV5-1 and TRBJ2-5 for the parts outside the CDR3, the full variable domain is KAGVTQTPRYLIKTRGQQVTLSCSPISGHRSVSWYQQTPGQGLQFLFEYFSETQRNKGNFPGRFSGRQFSNSRSEMNVSTLELGDSALYLCASSLVGTGEETQYFGPGTRLLVL.

This clonotype was seen only a few times. The V call is TRBV20-1, the J call TRBJ2-3, with D possibly being TRBD1 or TRBD2 (5 bases each). In germline, CDR1 is DFQATT, CDR2 SNEGSKA (reference sequence). The CDR3 has 12 residues. The CDR3 protein is CRPTGDLDTQYF. The CDR3 nucleotides are TGCAGACCCACTGGGGACCTAGATACGCAGTATTTT.

The V call is TRBV11-2, the J call TRBJ2-5; D is uncertain. This CDR3 contains 11 residues. V lost 6 bases, J lost 5 bases, and 7 bases lay in between. The V gene's germline CDR1 is SGHAT and CDR2 FQNNGV. CDR3 residues: CASSLPETQYF. The CDR3 DNA sequence: TGTGCCAGCAGTCTCCCCGAGACCCAGTACTTC.

This clonotype came up a few times. V is TRBV7-9 and J is TRBJ2-3; 7 bases map to TRBD1. Per the germline V gene, CDR1 is SEHNR and CDR2 is FQNEAQ (reference sequence). The CDR3 sequence is 14 residues long. The V and J ends lost 3 bases and 6 bases, in that order; junction bases with no gene match: 6. In nucleotides, the CDR3 is TGTGCCAGCAGCTTGACAGGGCCGGGGGATACGCAGTATTTT. As protein: CASSLTGPGDTQYF.

This chain links TRBV6-5 with TRBJ1-1; a weak D match, TRBD1 (6 bases). Germline V gene lookup returns CDR1 MNHEY and CDR2 SVGAGI. The CDR3 consists of 14 residues. The ends were cut back, 0 bases at V and 4 bases at J, with 9 bases in the middle. CDR3 residues: CASSYSGGPTEAFF. The CDR3 DNA follows: TGTGCCAGCAGTTACTCGGGGGGGCCCACTGAAGCTTTCTTT.

J is TRBJ1-1 and V is TRBV4-1; D not resolved. The CDR3 is made up of 13 amino acids. The V gene's germline CDR1 is MGHRA and CDR2 YSYEKL. The V end was cut by 6 bases, the J end by 10 bases, with 18 bases between. The CDR3 sequence is CASSLRLNHGAFF. The CDR3 region has the DNA TGCGCCAGCAGTCTTAGGCTCAACCACGGAGCTTTCTTT.

This chain uses TRBV20-1 with TRBJ2-5; possibly TRBD2 for D (7 bases). The CDR3 consists of 12 residues. The germline V gene has CDR1 DFQATT and CDR2 SNEGSKA (reference sequence). Trimming stripped 4 bases from V and 11 bases from J, with 17 bases between. CDR3 in DNA: TGCAGTGCTACTGGGGGCCCGCGGGAGCAGTACTTC. It specifies CSATGGPREQYF.

The V gene is TRBV7-6, the J gene TRBJ2-1; maybe TRBD1 (5 bases). This CDR3 region has 16 residues. Looked up from germline, CDR1 is SGHVS and CDR2 is FNYEAQ. The V end lost 1 base, the J end lost 2 bases, and 12 bases lay between the germline ends. This CDR3 reads CASSLGGEPAYNEQFF. The CDR3, as DNA: TGTGCCAGCAGCTTAGGGGGCGAGCCCGCCTACAATGAGCAGTTCTTC.

A remark on this clonotype: A clone one base away is much larger, so this may be a read error. The chain joins TRBV13 to TRBJ2-5; 9 bases are shared with TRBD2. Looked up from germline, CDR1 is PRHDT and CDR2 is FYEKMQ (reference sequence). This CDR3 is 14 amino acids long. The CDR3 coding sequence is TGTGCCAGCAGCTTATCCCTAGCGGGATACGAGCAGAACTTC. As protein: CASSLSLAGYEQNF.

The chain uses TRBV2 and TRBJ1-2; no firm D call. This CDR3 is built from 15 residues. In germline, CDR1 is SNHLY, CDR2 FYNNEI. V was shortened by 6 bases and J by 3 bases, with 17 bases between the two germline ends. The CDR3 bases are TGTGCCAGCAGGGAGGGTTGGTCAAAGGACTATGGCTACACCTTC. Translation gives CASREGWSKDYGYTF. The full variable domain, in which reference TRBV2 and TRBJ1-2 provide the parts outside the CDR3, is EPEVTQTPSHQVTQMGQEVILRCVPISNHLYFYWYRQILGQKVEFLVSFYNNEISEKSEIFDDQFSVERPDGSNFTLKIRSTKLEDSAMYFCASREGWSKDYGYTFGSGTRLTVV.

This clonotype showed up just a few times. The CDR3 nucleotides are TGTGCCAGCAGCCCCGGGAGTTTAGCTCCCTCCTACGAGCAGTACTTC. Translation gives CASSPGSLAPSYEQYF. The chain joins TRBV5-6 to TRBJ2-7; weak D call: TRBD2 (6 bases). The CDR3 runs 16 residues. Trimming pared 4 bases from V and 0 bases from J, leaving 17 bases between. Germline V gene sequence: CDR1 SGHDT, CDR2 YYEEEE.

This chain connects TRBV7-8 to TRBJ2-3, with 7 bases lining up with TRBD2. Germline-derived CDR1 and CDR2 are SGHVS and FQNEAQ. The trim removed 2 bases at V and 0 bases at J, leaving 11 bases unmatched. This CDR3 contains 18 residues. CDR3 bases: TGTGCCAGCAGCTTACTCCAGTCTAGCGGAGGTAGCACAGATACGCAGTATTTT. Protein sequence: CASSLLQSSGGSTDTQYF.

The rearrangement links TRBV5-8 to TRBJ1-1; a possible D gene is TRBD1 (6 bases). Germline loops: CDR1 SGHTS, CDR2 YDEGEE. The CDR3 contains 15 residues. Trimming took off 4 bases at V and 0 bases at J, with 13 bases between the two ends. The CDR3 nucleotides read TGTGCCAGCAGCCCTGGGGGCCTCATGAACACTGAAGCTTTCTTT. It specifies CASSPGGLMNTEAFF.

DNA of the CDR3: TGTGCCAGCAGCCCGGTAGGGACAGAAAGTTCCTACGAGCAGTACTTC. As protein: CASSPVGTESSYEQYF. V gene TRBV4-2 combines with J gene TRBJ2-7; 7 positions agree with TRBD1. This CDR3 spans 16 amino acids. V shed 4 bases and J 1 base; nucleotides not matched to a gene: 10. Germline CDR1 reads LGHNA; CDR2 reads YNFKEQ.

This clonotype was detected many times. V usage is TRBV5-1 and J usage is TRBJ2-3, with D perhaps given as TRBD1 or TRBD2 (5 bases each). This CDR3 is 13 amino acids long. Germline CDR1 SGHRS, CDR2 YFSETQ. The V and J ends lost 2 bases and 4 bases respectively, with 8 bases between them. The CDR3 DNA sequence: TGCGCCAGCAGCTTTCGGGGCGCAGATACGCAGTATTTT. Its translation is CASSFRGADTQYF.

V gene TRBV5-4 combines with J gene TRBJ1-6; TRBD1 is a possible D gene (6 bases). Trimming took off 3 bases at V and 4 bases at J, with 14 bases between the two ends. The CDR3 runs 16 residues. CDR1 and CDR2 from the germline V gene are SGHNT and YYREEE (reference sequence). The CDR3: CASSSRTTGYNSPLHF. CDR3 sequence (DNA): TGTGCCAGCAGCTCCCGGACTACAGGGTATAATTCACCCCTCCACTTT.

This clonotype turned up a few times. The CDR3 here is CASSTRQDGYTF. DNA for the CDR3: TGTGCCAGCAGCACCCGACAGGATGGCTACACCTTC. J is TRBJ1-2 and V is TRBV9, with D perhaps TRBD1 (6 bases). This CDR3 has 12 amino acids. Germline V gene lookup returns CDR1 SGDLS and CDR2 YYNGEE. Trimming shortened V by 4 bases and J by 6 bases, and 10 bases separated the two germline ends.

This chain joins TRBV12-3 or TRBV12-4 and TRBJ2-3; TRBD1 might be the D (6 bases). Trimming pared 6 bases from V and 2 bases from J, leaving 18 bases between. The CDR3 sequence is 16 residues long. The CDR3 DNA reads TGTGCCAGCAGCCCGACGGGACACAAACCCACAGATACGCAGTATTTT. Translated: CASSPTGHKPTDTQYF.